The 18 T cell receptor beta chains presented below share a single source sample, sequenced in a study of metastatic and nonmetastatic thyroid tumors. Not a single patient had been given any form of treatment at any point before undergoing thyroid surgery. Using MiXCR, TCRdb re-called clones from the PCR reads. The sample has some 20,000 clones; more than 35% are singletons. Sequenced sample: tumor tissue. These receptors were obtained from a female donor with papillary thyroid cancer or a benign thyroid nodule (not recorded which). Some clones in this sample may be carry-over from other donors' samples.

The chain combines TRBV12-3 or TRBV12-4 with TRBJ1-4; D gene unclear. V was pared by 2 bases and J by 8 bases, with 3 bases between. CDR3 length: 11 amino acids. CDR3: CASSLREKLFF. The CDR3 nucleotides read TGTGCCAGCAGTTTAAGGGAAAAACTGTTTTTT.

The V gene is TRBV12-3 or TRBV12-4, the J gene TRBJ2-1; TRBD1 matches 8 bases. The CDR3 covers 16 residues. With V trimmed by 3 bases and J by 6 bases, 10 bases remained unmatched. The CDR3 is CASSLEPGGRGNEQFF. CDR3 in DNA: TGTGCCAGCAGTTTGGAGCCAGGGGGCCGGGGCAATGAGCAGTTCTTC.

This clone was counted between two and nine times. The chain carries TRBV5-1 and TRBJ2-7; no reliable D call. This CDR3 contains 11 residues. The germline CDR1 and CDR2 sequences are SGHRS and YFSETQ. The ends were cut back, 6 bases at V and 3 bases at J, with 7 bases in the middle. CDR3 sequence: CASNKDYEQYF. In DNA, the CDR3 is TGCGCCAGCAACAAAGACTACGAGCAGTACTTC. The entire variable domain, with the rest obtained from reference TRBV5-1 and TRBJ2-7, is as follows: KAGVTQTPRYLIKTRGQQVTLSCSPISGHRSVSWYQQTPGQGLQFLFEYFSETQRNKGNFPGRFSGRQFSNSRSEMNVSTLELGDSALYLCASNKDYEQYFGPGTRLTVT.

The chain couples TRBV18 to TRBJ2-7; D perhaps matches TRBD1 (6 bases). The CDR3 loop spans 16 amino acids. V lost 0 bases to trimming and J lost 5 bases, with 17 bases between them. Germline loops: CDR1 KGHSH, CDR2 LQKENI. The CDR3 bases are TGTGCCAGCTCACCACCCTCTAACAGGGAGCTTAACGAGCAGTACTTC. As protein: CASSPPSNRELNEQYF. The variable domain in full, completed from reference TRBV18 and TRBJ2-7, reads NAGVMQNPRHLVRRRGQEARLRCSPMKGHSHVYWYRQLPEEGLKFMVYLQKENIIDESGMPKERFSAEFPKEGPSILRIQQVVRGDSAAYFCASSPPSNRELNEQYFGPGTRLTVT.

The chain uses TRBV5-1 and TRBJ2-3, with TRBD1 matching over 9 bases. CDR3 length: 15 amino acids. Germline assignment: CDR1 SGHRS and CDR2 YFSETQ. Trimming at V came to 7 bases and at J to 2 bases, leaving 8 bases not matched to a gene. For the CDR3, the DNA is TGCGCCAGCGATCGGACAGGGGATTTCACAGATACGCAGTATTTT. It yields the protein CASDRTGDFTDTQYF.

This chain links TRBV19 with TRBJ1-5; no firm D call. The CDR3 consists of 13 residues. V lost 3 bases, J lost 7 bases, and 10 bases lay in between. Per the germline V gene, CDR1 is LNHDA and CDR2 is SQIVND (reference sequence). Here the CDR3 reads CASSMGGQQPQHF. CDR3 bases: TGTGCCAGTAGTATGGGAGGGCAACAGCCCCAGCATTTT.

Only one count was recorded for this clone. The CDR3 sequence: CASSIREGEYEQYF. For the CDR3, the DNA is TGTGCCAGCAGTATACGGGAGGGTGAATACGAGCAGTACTTC. This chain connects TRBV14 to TRBJ2-7, with 8 nucleotides matching TRBD2. The CDR3 consists of 14 residues. Germline CDR1 is SGHDN and CDR2 is FVKESK. Germline trimming cut 6 bases from V and 4 bases from J; bases unmatched to any gene: 8.

The chain combines TRBV4-1 with TRBJ1-5; D gene unclear. This CDR3 is built from 18 residues. The germline V gene encodes CDR1 MGHRA and CDR2 YSYEKL. Trimming removed 3 bases from V and 1 base from J, with 19 bases in between. This CDR3 is CASSQEPRVVGSNQPQHF. The CDR3 DNA reads TGCGCCAGCAGCCAGGAACCCCGGGTAGTAGGGAGCAATCAGCCCCAGCATTTT.

The chain is built from TRBV12-3 or TRBV12-4 and TRBJ2-7; perhaps TRBD2 as D (5 bases). The CDR3 extends over 12 amino acids. V lost 1 base, J lost 12 bases, and 13 bases lay in between. CDR3 DNA: TGTGCCAGCAGTTTAGGGCAGGCGAGGGCGTACTTC. Translation: CASSLGQARAYF.

This clone was observed a handful of times. The chain combines TRBV27 with TRBJ2-6; D is unresolved. Germline assignment: CDR1 MNHEY and CDR2 SMNVEV (reference sequence). V shed 8 bases and J shed 0 bases, with 14 bases lying between them. The length of the CDR3 is 16 residues. CDR3 DNA sequence: TGTGCCAGCGGCCGATCCTCGAACTCTGGGGCCAACGTCCTGACTTTC. Translating it yields CASGRSSNSGANVLTF.

The rearrangement joins TRBV19 to TRBJ1-2, with D perhaps matching TRBD1 (5 bases). V lost 4 bases and J lost 3, with 12 bases in between. The germline gives CDR1 LNHDA, CDR2 SQIVND (reference sequence). This CDR3 spans 14 amino acids. In nucleotides, the CDR3 is TGTGCCAGTAGTACGCCTCCAGGGTACTATGGCTACACCTTC. As protein: CASSTPPGYYGYTF.

This clone was seen a few times. The J gene is TRBJ2-1, the V gene TRBV29-1; the D is unclear. In germline, CDR1 is SQVTM, CDR2 ANQGSEA. The CDR3 has 11 amino acids. The CDR3 region has the DNA TGCACCACGGACCTGAACAATGAGCAGTTCTTC. It specifies CTTDLNNEQFF.

The chain couples TRBV11-2 to TRBJ2-1; 7 bases map to TRBD1. Germline V CDR1 and CDR2: SGHAT, FQNNGV. V dropped 3 bases and J dropped 0; count of bases not matched to a gene: 2. This CDR3 is built from 15 residues. CDR3 in amino acids: CASSLGQSSYNEQFF. For the CDR3, the DNA is TGTGCCAGCAGCTTGGGACAGAGCTCCTACAATGAGCAGTTCTTC.

The chain links TRBV15 to TRBJ2-1, with 7 bases fitting TRBD1. This CDR3 has 15 amino acids. Germline V lookup: CDR1 LNHNV, CDR2 YYDKDF (reference sequence). The junction had 7 bases not matched to a gene; V was cut back by 5 bases and J by 3 bases. The CDR3 DNA reads TGTGCCACCAGCCGTGACAGGGAGTTCTACAATGAGCAGTTCTTC. Protein sequence: CATSRDREFYNEQFF. The full variable domain, in which reference TRBV15 and TRBJ2-1 provide the parts outside the CDR3, is DAMVIQNPRYQVTQFGKPVTLSCSQTLNHNVMYWYQQKSSQAPKLLFHYYDKDFNNEADTPDNFQSRRPNTSFCFLDIRSPGLGDTAMYLCATSRDREFYNEQFFGPGTRLTVL.

The chain combines TRBV27 with TRBJ2-7; the match to TRBD2 covers 8 bases. The V and J ends lost 4 bases and 2 bases, in that order; junction bases with no gene match: 10. The CDR3 has 16 amino acids. Germline CDR1 reads MNHEY; CDR2 reads SMNVEV (reference sequence). DNA of the CDR3: TGTGCCAGCAGTTCAGGAGCGGGGGAAACTCCCTACGAGCAGTACTTC. It codes for CASSSGAGETPYEQYF.

This chain joins TRBV6-4 and TRBJ1-5; no clear D gene. This CDR3 has 14 amino acids. Germline V lookup: CDR1 MRHNA, CDR2 SNTAGT. V dropped 3 bases and J dropped 3 bases, with 9 bases sitting between them. The CDR3 here is CASSDLTPNQPQHF. The CDR3 DNA sequence: TGTGCCAGCAGTGATTTGACACCCAATCAGCCCCAGCATTTT.

The V gene is TRBV28, the J gene TRBJ2-3; D is unclear. In germline, CDR1 is MDHEN, CDR2 SYDVKM. Trimming took 5 bases from V and 4 from J, leaving 10 bases between them. CDR3 length equals 13 residues. In DNA, the CDR3 is TGTGCCAGCAGTGGGAACGGGCCAGATACGCAGTATTTT. Translation gives CASSGNGPDTQYF.

In the case of this clone: Additional DNA sequences in this sample encode the identical CDR3. The rearrangement uses TRBV6-1 and TRBJ2-2; D is unclear. V was trimmed by 6 bases and J by 6 bases, leaving 8 bases between them. CDR1 is MNHNS and CDR2 is SASEGT in the germline V gene. CDR3 length equals 12 residues. CDR3 amino acids: CASSPTAGELFF. The CDR3 DNA reads as TGTGCCAGCAGCCCCACGGCCGGGGAGCTGTTTTTT.